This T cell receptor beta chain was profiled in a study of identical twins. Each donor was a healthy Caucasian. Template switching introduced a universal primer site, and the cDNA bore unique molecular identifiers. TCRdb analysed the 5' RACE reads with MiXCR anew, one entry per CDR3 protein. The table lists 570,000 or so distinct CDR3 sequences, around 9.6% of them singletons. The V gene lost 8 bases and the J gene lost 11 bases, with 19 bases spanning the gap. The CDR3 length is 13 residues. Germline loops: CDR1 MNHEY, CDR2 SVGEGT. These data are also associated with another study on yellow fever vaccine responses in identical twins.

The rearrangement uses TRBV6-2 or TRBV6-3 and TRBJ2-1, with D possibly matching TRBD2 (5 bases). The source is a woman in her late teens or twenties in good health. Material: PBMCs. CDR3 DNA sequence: TGTGCCAGCGGGGAGTACCGACCGGCCAAGCAGTTCTTC. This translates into CASGEYRPAKQFF.